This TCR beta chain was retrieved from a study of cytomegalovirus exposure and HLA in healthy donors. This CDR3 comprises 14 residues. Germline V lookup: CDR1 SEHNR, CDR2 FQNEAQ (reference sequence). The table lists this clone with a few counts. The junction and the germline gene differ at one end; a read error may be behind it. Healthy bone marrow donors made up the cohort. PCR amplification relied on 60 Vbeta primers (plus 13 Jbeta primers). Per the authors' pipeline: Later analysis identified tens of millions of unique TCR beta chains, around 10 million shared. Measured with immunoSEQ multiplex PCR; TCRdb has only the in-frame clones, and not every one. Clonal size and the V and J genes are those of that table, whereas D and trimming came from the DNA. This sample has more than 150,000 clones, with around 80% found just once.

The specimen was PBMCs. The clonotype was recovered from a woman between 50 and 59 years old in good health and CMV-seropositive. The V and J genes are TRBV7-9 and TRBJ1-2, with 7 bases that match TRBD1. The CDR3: CSSSFNRGAGGYTF. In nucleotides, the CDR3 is TGTTCCAGCAGCTTCAACAGGGGTGCTGGTGGCTACACCTTC.